The 10 T cell receptor beta chains below come from one sample, sequenced in a study of OX40 agonist ivuxolimab in advanced cancers. Library preparation employed the immunoSEQ multiplex PCR assay. The source is immuneACCESS, and TCRdb retained only in-frame sequences with V and J called. Part of the clones is not carried over; for the studies checked, unresolved V genes explain less than half of this, and the remainder is unexplained. The sample data list 65,000 to 75,000 clones, and approximately 81% of these were observed just once. Of the sample, approximately 0.81% is held by the ten largest clones. Sequencing was performed on CD4+ or CD8+ T cells sorted from blood, taken in a trial of the OX40 agonist ivuxolimab. The receptors derive from an adult with an advanced solid tumor such as melanoma, head and neck, liver or kidney cancer.

V usage is TRBV28 and J usage is TRBJ1-1; D remains unclear. The CDR3 is 13 amino acids. The V end was cut by 3 bases, the J end by 7 bases, with 12 bases between. Per germline, CDR1 MDHEN and CDR2 SYDVKM. Written as DNA, the CDR3 is TGTGCCAGCAGTTTGAATAGGGCAGATGAAGCTTTCTTT. Residues: CASSLNRADEAFF.

The rearrangement uses TRBV4-3 and TRBJ1-2; 8 nucleotides align to TRBD1. CDR1 LGHNA and CDR2 YSLEER come from the germline V gene. The J segment lost 8 bases and the V segment lost 1 base, leaving 6 bases of the junction unmatched. CDR3 length equals 14 residues. This CDR3 is CASSQGQGSWGYTF. The DNA for the CDR3 is TGCGCCAGCAGCCAAGGACAGGGGTCCTGGGGCTACACCTTC.

This chain joins TRBV5-1 and TRBJ2-5, with D perhaps matching TRBD1 (5 bases). The CDR3 spans 14 residues. The V gene lost 1 base and the J gene lost 5 bases, with 12 bases spanning the gap. Germline assignment: CDR1 SGHRS and CDR2 YFSETQ. CDR3 in amino acids: CASSLSRGKETQYF. The CDR3 DNA follows: TGCGCCAGCAGCTTGAGTAGGGGTAAGGAGACCCAGTACTTC.

The chain is built from TRBV28 and TRBJ1-5; no definite D call. CDR3 length equals 12 residues. Germline CDR1 is MDHEN and CDR2 is SYDVKM. V lost 4 bases, J lost 6 bases, and 7 bases lay in between. The CDR3 spells CASSSVSQPQHF. Written as DNA, the CDR3 is TGTGCCAGCAGTTCGGTTAGTCAGCCCCAGCATTTT.

The chain is built from TRBV7-6 and TRBJ2-1; TRBD2 matches 9 bases. The J segment lost 4 bases and the V segment lost 1 base, leaving 2 bases of the junction unmatched. The CDR3 extends over 15 amino acids. CDR1 is SGHVS and CDR2 is FNYEAQ in the germline V gene. The CDR3 DNA sequence: TGTGCCAGCAGCTTAGAGACTAGCGGATACAATGAGCAGTTCTTC. The encoded protein is CASSLETSGYNEQFF.

The chain has TRBV5-4 and TRBJ2-7; 8 bases are shared with TRBD2. This CDR3 spans 17 amino acids. The V and J ends lost 0 bases and 1 base, in that order; junction bases with no gene match: 9. Germline loops: CDR1 SGHNT, CDR2 YYREEE (reference sequence). The CDR3 DNA reads TGTGCCAGCAGCTTGGCGGGGGGGAGTCTAGGATCCTACGAGCAGTACTTC. Translation: CASSLAGGSLGSYEQYF.

The V call is TRBV7-2, the J call TRBJ2-1; 10 bases align to TRBD2. Germline trimming cut 2 bases from V and 7 bases from J; bases unmatched to any gene: 5. Per germline, CDR1 SGHTA and CDR2 FQGNSA. There are 15 residues in the CDR3. In DNA, the CDR3 is TGTGCCAGCAGCTTAAGGCTAGCGGGAGAGAATGAGCAGTTCTTC. Residues: CASSLRLAGENEQFF.

V gene TRBV29-1 combines with J gene TRBJ1-3; D unresolved. V shed 4 bases and J shed 0 bases, with 10 bases lying between them. The CDR3 has 14 amino acids. Germline V gives CDR1 SQVTM, CDR2 ANQGSEA. The CDR3 protein is CSVGAGNSGNTIYF. The CDR3 DNA follows: TGCAGCGTTGGGGCAGGAAACTCTGGAAACACCATATATTTT.

This clone was detected once. The chain employs TRBV7-8 and TRBJ1-1; D not certain. The CDR3 spans 14 residues. With 2 bases removed from V and 1 base from J, the gap between germline ends came to 8 bases. CDR1 is SGHVS and CDR2 is FQNEAQ in the germline V gene. Here the CDR3 reads CASSLTHPNTEAFF. CDR3 nucleotides: TGTGCCAGCAGCTTAACACACCCGAACACTGAAGCTTTCTTT.

Only one count was recorded for this clone. The CDR3 coding sequence is TGCGCCAGCAGGCCATCTTATAGCAATCAGCCCCAGCATTTT. Translating it yields CASRPSYSNQPQHF. This chain connects TRBV5-1 to TRBJ1-5; D unclear. Per germline, CDR1 SGHRS and CDR2 YFSETQ. There are 14 residues in the CDR3. V was trimmed by 5 bases and J by 0 bases, leaving 9 bases between them.